Sequencing of this T cell receptor (beta chain) was carried out in a study of CD8 T cells in ankylosing spondylitis. The CDR3 is 14 amino acids. Germline lookup yields CDR1 LNHNV and CDR2 YYDKDF (reference sequence). V was clipped by 3 bases and J by 6 bases, with 13 bases between them. In making TCR beta libraries, quantitative 5'-RACE with molecular barcodes was used. TCRdb re-called the 5' RACE reads through MiXCR, storing one row per CDR3 protein. The sample holds under 250,000 distinct CDR3 sequences, 30% to 35% seen once. This TCR came from a male donor with ankylosing spondylitis or in good health (not recorded which). The sample consisted of blood, either unsorted or a sorted T cell fraction (not recorded which). The rearrangement joins TRBV15 to TRBJ2-3; no definite D call. The CDR3 bases are TGTGCCACCAGCAGGCCAGGAGTCGAGGATACGCAGTATTTT. Amino acids: CATSRPGVEDTQYF.